This T cell receptor (beta chain) comes out of a study of radiotherapy plus CTLA-4 blockade in lung cancer (dated by TCRdb to 2016 to 2018). Background for the entire study: Objective responses were observed in approximately 18% of enrolled patients, and disease control was achieved in approximately 32%. General conclusions and limits of the study: Early dynamic changes in blood T cell clones, together with increased serum interferon-beta after radiation, were reported as the strongest predictors of response. TCR clones derived from tumors expanded in peripheral blood after treatment with radiotherapy and ipilimumab.

Concerning this clone itself: Its cognate antigen has yet to be identified. No much larger clone is present one base from it, and per-base qualities are unavailable.

The CDR3 measures 17 amino acids from cysteine to phenylalanine. The sequence is cut down to CDR3 DNA, 51 bases in frame from base 1. The junction shows trimming of 4 bases on V and 1 base on J, plus 18 bases between the germline ends. Via the germline V gene, CDR1 is SGDLS and CDR2 YYNGEE. Preparation of the library involved the immunoSEQ multiplex PCR assay. Here the immuneACCESS table is served through TCRdb, limited to in-frame sequences with V and J called. Missing clones are a known gap in these copies; in checked studies unresolved V genes cover under half, and the rest lacks a known reason. This sample is represented by roughly 50,000 clones; roughly 90% of them were singletons. The top ten hold 7.8% of the sample. In this study, focal radiation therapy paired with CTLA-4 blockade (ipilimumab) was tested in patients who had chemo-refractory metastatic non-small-cell lung cancer.

The sample in question was peripheral blood, obtained from a patient treated with radiotherapy plus ipilimumab. The rearrangement combines TRBV9 with TRBJ2-4; the D gene cannot be resolved reliably. This TCR was recovered from a human donor with non-small cell lung cancer whose response to radiotherapy plus ipilimumab could not be evaluated. The bases read TGTGCCAGCAGCATGTCCCAGGTTCCTGTGGCCAAAAACATTCAGTACTTC. It translates as CASSMSQVPVAKNIQYF. Here the CDR3 is joined to the reference TRBV9 and TRBJ2-4 genes, and the full variable domain is: DSGVTQTPKHLITATGQRVTLRCSPRSGDLSVYWYQQSLDQGLQFLIQYYNGEERAKGNILERFSAQQFPDLHSELNLSSLELGDSALYFCASSMSQVPVAKNIQYFGAGTRLSVL.